This T cell receptor (beta chain) originates from a study of cytomegalovirus exposure and HLA in healthy donors. In the study overall: Out of approximately 400 genotyped donors, about 80% belonged to the Caucasian-associated ancestry cluster.

This clone was observed a few times. Its cognate antigen is unknown. Overall study findings and caveats: Presence/absence analyses assumed roughly uniform sequencing depth across donors, which may not hold. Associated with cytomegalovirus, according to the listing, were 150 to 200 TCR beta chains. Later on, a genetic analysis was performed. It linked a missense variant in DCLRE1C with V- and J-gene trimming of TCR beta.

The PCR used 60 Vbeta and 13 Jbeta primers. TCRdb keeps only in-frame clones here, not all; method: immunoSEQ multiplex PCR. The data show roughly 120,000 clones, with 81% seen just once and roughly 2% held by the top ten. Trimming cost V 0 bases and J 4 bases, with 12 bases left between them. The CDR3 has 15 residues. Germline CDR1 and CDR2: SGHRS and YFSETQ. The J gene is TRBJ2-3, the V gene TRBV5-1, with D possibly TRBD1 on 5 matching bases. The source material was PBMCs. This TCR came from a woman aged 30 to 39 in good health and CMV-seronegative. The CDR3 region is CASSLEAGQADTQYF. For the CDR3, the DNA is TGCGCCAGCAGCTTGGAGGCAGGGCAGGCAGATACGCAGTATTTT.